Listed below are T cell receptor beta chains from one sample, sequenced in a study of a mutant IDH1 vaccine in newly diagnosed glioma. These receptors are not linked to any known antigen. TCRdb's copy holds only in-frame clones and misses some; the assay was immunoSEQ multiplex PCR. The data show some 130,000 clones, roughly 78% seen once. Specimen: PBMCs, collected from a glioma patient whose treatment included an IDH1 peptide vaccine. The receptor source for this set is a man aged 40-49 years with glioma. The CDR3 runs from the conserved cysteine through the conserved F or W. The order of the fields is J gene, D gene, clone size, V gene, CDR3 protein, CDR3 DNA. The D gene is left open where the match is weak. The size entry is marked missing in some rows and otherwise reads once, few, many or a size class.

J: TRBJ2-5
D: .
size: .
V: TRBV7-2
CDR3: CASSSTGSIGFVYPETQYF
DNA: TGTGCCAGCAGCAGCACGGGTAGCATCGGTTTCGTTTACCCTGAGACCCAGTACTTC

J: TRBJ2-1
D: .
size: .
V: TRBV28
CDR3: CASSLLTGTPYNEQFF
DNA: TGTGCCAGCAGTTTACTGACAGGGACTCCCTACAATGAGCAGTTCTTC

J: TRBJ1-5
D: TRBD1
size: .
V: TRBV6-5
CDR3: CASSPGQGMAQPQHF
DNA: TGTGCCAGCAGCCCTGGACAGGGGATGGCTCAGCCCCAGCATTTT

J: TRBJ2-3
D: TRBD2
size: .
V: TRBV19
CDR3: CASTSWGEGGSGDTQYF
DNA: TGTGCCAGTACCTCGTGGGGGGAGGGCGGTTCGGGAGATACGCAGTATTTT

J: TRBJ2-7
D: TRBD1
size: .
V: TRBV10-3
CDR3: CAITRPTRQGKTYEQYF
DNA: TGTGCCATCACCAGACCCACTCGACAGGGGAAGACCTACGAGCAGTACTTC

J: TRBJ1-5
D: TRBD1
size: once
V: TRBV9
CDR3: CASSAYAGGRQPQHF
DNA: TGTGCCAGCAGCGCTTACGCAGGGGGTCGTCAGCCCCAGCATTTT

J: TRBJ2-2
D: .
size: .
V: TRBV10-2
CDR3: CATKTPGPSTGELFF
DNA: TGCGCCACCAAAACACCGGGACCCAGCACCGGGGAGCTGTTTTTT

J: TRBJ2-1
D: TRBD2
size: .
V: TRBV27
CDR3: CASSYYPREGGANEQFF
DNA: TGTGCCAGCAGTTATTACCCGCGGGAGGGTGGGGCCAATGAGCAGTTCTTC

J: TRBJ2-2
D: .
size: .
V: TRBV10-1
CDR3: CASSVVGNTGELFF
DNA: TGCGCCAGCAGTGTAGTAGGGAACACCGGGGAGCTGTTTTTT

J: TRBJ1-1
D: .
size: few
V: TRBV9
CDR3: CASSVAPANTEAFF
DNA: TGTGCCAGCAGCGTAGCCCCTGCGAACACTGAAGCTTTCTTT

J: TRBJ1-4
D: .
size: few
V: TRBV7-6
CDR3: CASSFRQGNEKLFF
DNA: TGTGCCAGCAGCTTTAGGCAGGGGAATGAAAAACTGTTTTTT

J: TRBJ1-1
D: .
size: .
V: TRBV18
CDR3: CASSPYQGANTEAFF
DNA: TGTGCCAGCTCACCCTACCAAGGAGCAAACACTGAAGCTTTCTTT

J: TRBJ2-1
D: TRBD2
size: .
V: TRBV4-1
CDR3: CASSQETVRTSAHYNEQFF
DNA: TGCGCCAGCAGCCAAGAGACAGTCCGGACTAGCGCCCATTACAATGAGCAGTTCTTC

J: TRBJ2-7
D: TRBD1
size: .
V: TRBV5-1
CDR3: CASSEDRGREQYF
DNA: TGCGCCAGCAGCGAGGACAGGGGCCGCGAGCAGTACTTC

J: TRBJ1-1
D: .
size: .
V: TRBV7-8
CDR3: CASSPGGVRTEAFF
DNA: TGTGCCAGCAGCCCTGGGGGGGTTCGCACTGAAGCTTTCTTT

J: TRBJ1-1
D: .
size: .
V: TRBV5-4
CDR3: CASSLLAGRNTEAFF
DNA: TGTGCCAGCAGCTTGCTGGCGGGGAGAAACACTGAAGCTTTCTTT

J: TRBJ2-7
D: .
size: .
V: TRBV6-1
CDR3: CASSMILAGEQYF
DNA: TGTGCCAGCAGTATGATACTAGCTGGCGAGCAGTACTTC

J: TRBJ2-7
D: .
size: .
V: TRBV14
CDR3: CASSLARTGEQYF
DNA: TGTGCCAGCAGCCTAGCGCGAACGGGCGAGCAGTACTTC

J: TRBJ1-2
D: TRBD1
size: .
V: TRBV5-6
CDR3: CASSLGTGTYGYTF
DNA: TGTGCCAGCAGCCTGGGGACAGGGACCTATGGCTACACCTTC

J: TRBJ2-1
D: .
size: .
V: TRBV7-6
CDR3: CASSLAIREQFF
DNA: TGTGCCAGCAGCTTAGCAATACGTGAGCAGTTCTTC

J: TRBJ2-7
D: .
size: .
V: TRBV10-3
CDR3: CAIRGTGTYEQYF
DNA: TGTGCCATCAGAGGGACGGGGACCTACGAGCAGTACTTC

J: TRBJ1-6
D: .
size: .
V: TRBV6-4
CDR3: CASRGGYSPLHF
DNA: TGTGCCAGCAGGGGGGGGTATTCACCCCTCCACTTT

J: TRBJ1-5
D: TRBD1
size: .
V: TRBV19
CDR3: CASQTRGDRVNQPQHF
DNA: TGTGCCAGCCAGACTCGAGGAGACAGGGTTAATCAGCCCCAGCATTTT

J: TRBJ1-2
D: .
size: .
V: TRBV5-6
CDR3: CASSRGSSETLGGYTF
DNA: TGTGCCAGCAGCCGCGGTTCGTCGGAAACCCTGGGTGGCTACACCTTC

J: TRBJ1-4
D: .
size: .
V: TRBV19
CDR3: CASSIVGLGNEKLFF
DNA: TGTGCCAGTAGTATAGTAGGACTGGGGAATGAAAAACTGTTTTTT

J: TRBJ1-2
D: .
size: once
V: TRBV7-8
CDR3: CASSPRVPLDGYTF
DNA: TGTGCCAGCAGCCCCAGGGTCCCCCTGGATGGCTACACCTTC

J: TRBJ2-7
D: TRBD1
size: once
V: TRBV15
CDR3: CATSPGQGYEQYF
DNA: TGTGCCACTAGTCCGGGACAGGGCTACGAGCAGTACTTC

J: TRBJ1-2
D: .
size: .
V: TRBV14
CDR3: CASSQDRGHGYTF
DNA: TGTGCCAGCAGCCAAGACCGGGGGCATGGCTACACCTTC

J: TRBJ2-7
D: TRBD1
size: once
V: TRBV4-3
CDR3: CASSQEGTGSDEQYF
DNA: TGCGCCAGCAGCCAAGAGGGGACAGGGAGCGACGAGCAGTACTTC

J: TRBJ1-1
D: .
size: .
V: TRBV28
CDR3: CASSLLMNTEAFF
DNA: TGTGCCAGCAGTTTATTAATGAACACTGAAGCTTTCTTT

J: TRBJ2-3
D: .
size: .
V: TRBV7-3
CDR3: CASSFSGSTDTQYF
DNA: TGTGCCAGCAGCTTTAGCGGTTCCACAGATACGCAGTATTTT

J: TRBJ2-3
D: TRBD1
size: once
V: TRBV2
CDR3: CASSPGQGAADTQYF
DNA: TGTGCCAGCAGCCCGGGACAGGGGGCTGCAGATACGCAGTATTTT

J: TRBJ2-3
D: TRBD2
size: .
V: TRBV19
CDR3: CATRSIGLAKVDTQYF
DNA: TGTGCCACCCGATCCATCGGACTAGCGAAGGTTGATACGCAGTATTTT

J: TRBJ2-3
D: .
size: .
V: TRBV5-1
CDR3: CASSLVLGAADTQYF
DNA: TGCGCCAGCAGCTTGGTTCTAGGAGCAGCAGATACGCAGTATTTT

J: TRBJ2-3
D: TRBD2
size: once
V: TRBV7-9
CDR3: CASSLVAGGSGDTQYF
DNA: TGTGCCAGCAGCTTAGTAGCGGGGGGCTCCGGAGATACGCAGTATTTT

J: TRBJ2-3
D: .
size: .
V: TRBV30
CDR3: CAWSFLETAIDPDTQYF
DNA: TGTGCCTGGAGTTTCCTCGAGACCGCAATTGACCCGGATACGCAGTATTTT

J: TRBJ2-7
D: .
size: .
V: TRBV25-1
CDR3: CASKDRPASTYEQYF
DNA: TGTGCCAGCAAAGACAGACCCGCAAGTACCTACGAGCAGTACTTC

J: TRBJ2-1
D: .
size: once
V: TRBV6-5
CDR3: CASSYSTAEGYNEQFF
DNA: TGTGCCAGCAGTTACTCGACAGCGGAGGGGTACAATGAGCAGTTCTTC

J: TRBJ2-3
D: .
size: once
V: TRBV11-3
CDR3: CASSAGEDTQYF
DNA: TGTGCCAGCAGCGCCGGGGAAGATACGCAGTATTTT

J: TRBJ2-7
D: .
size: once
V: TRBV4-1
CDR3: CASSQGDGSYEQYF
DNA: TGCGCCAGCAGCCAAGGTGACGGGAGCTACGAGCAGTACTTC

J: TRBJ1-2
D: TRBD1
size: .
V: TRBV6-6
CDR3: CASSYQETGPRIDYTF
DNA: TGTGCCAGCAGTTACCAAGAGACAGGGCCGCGTATTGACTACACCTTC

J: TRBJ1-3
D: TRBD1
size: .
V: TRBV19
CDR3: CASTTPQGAGNTIYF
DNA: TGTGCCAGTACTACGCCCCAGGGGGCTGGAAACACCATATATTTT

J: TRBJ1-3
D: TRBD1
size: .
V: TRBV6-4
CDR3: CASKRQGGNTIYF
DNA: TGTGCCAGCAAAAGACAGGGAGGAAACACCATATATTTT

J: TRBJ2-7
D: .
size: .
V: TRBV7-2
CDR3: CASSLDAGVNEQYF
DNA: TGTGCCAGCAGCTTAGACGCAGGGGTTAACGAGCAGTACTTC

J: TRBJ2-7
D: .
size: .
V: TRBV29-1
CDR3: CSVAVGLLWTRGQASYEQYF
DNA: TGCAGCGTTGCTGTCGGACTATTGTGGACACGTGGACAGGCCTCCTACGAGCAGTACTTC

J: TRBJ2-2
D: .
size: .
V: TRBV9
CDR3: CASSVAPALNMNTGELFF
DNA: TGTGCCAGCAGCGTAGCGCCCGCTCTAAATATGAACACCGGGGAGCTGTTTTTT

J: TRBJ2-7
D: .
size: few
V: TRBV7-2
CDR3: CASSLPGEIEQYF
DNA: TGTGCCAGCAGCTTACCGGGGGAGATCGAGCAGTACTTC

J: TRBJ1-1
D: .
size: .
V: TRBV9
CDR3: CASSAGNPGGHRNTEAFF
DNA: TGTGCCAGCAGCGCCGGAAACCCTGGAGGACATAGGAACACTGAAGCTTTCTTT

J: TRBJ2-1
D: TRBD2
size: .
V: TRBV5-1
CDR3: CASSSGTGFSGRVVGNEQFF
DNA: TGCGCCAGCAGCTCCGGGACAGGGTTTAGCGGGAGGGTAGTGGGCAATGAGCAGTTCTTC

J: TRBJ2-5
D: .
size: .
V: TRBV4-1
CDR3: CASSPTRPRTQYF
DNA: TGCGCCAGCAGCCCTACGAGACCCCGGACCCAGTACTTC